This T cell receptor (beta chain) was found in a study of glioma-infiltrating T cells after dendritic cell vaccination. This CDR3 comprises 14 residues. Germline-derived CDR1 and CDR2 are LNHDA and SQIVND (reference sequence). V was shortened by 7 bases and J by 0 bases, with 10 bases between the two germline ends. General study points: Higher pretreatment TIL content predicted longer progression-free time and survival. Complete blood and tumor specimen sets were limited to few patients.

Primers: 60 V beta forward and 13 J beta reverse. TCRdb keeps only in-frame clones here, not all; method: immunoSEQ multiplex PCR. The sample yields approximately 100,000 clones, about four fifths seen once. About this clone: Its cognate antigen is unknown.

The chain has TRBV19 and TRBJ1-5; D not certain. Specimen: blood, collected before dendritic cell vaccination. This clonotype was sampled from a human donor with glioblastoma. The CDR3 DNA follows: TGTGCCAGTATCGCCAGGTATAGCAATCAGCCCCAGCATTTT. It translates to CASIARYSNQPQHF.